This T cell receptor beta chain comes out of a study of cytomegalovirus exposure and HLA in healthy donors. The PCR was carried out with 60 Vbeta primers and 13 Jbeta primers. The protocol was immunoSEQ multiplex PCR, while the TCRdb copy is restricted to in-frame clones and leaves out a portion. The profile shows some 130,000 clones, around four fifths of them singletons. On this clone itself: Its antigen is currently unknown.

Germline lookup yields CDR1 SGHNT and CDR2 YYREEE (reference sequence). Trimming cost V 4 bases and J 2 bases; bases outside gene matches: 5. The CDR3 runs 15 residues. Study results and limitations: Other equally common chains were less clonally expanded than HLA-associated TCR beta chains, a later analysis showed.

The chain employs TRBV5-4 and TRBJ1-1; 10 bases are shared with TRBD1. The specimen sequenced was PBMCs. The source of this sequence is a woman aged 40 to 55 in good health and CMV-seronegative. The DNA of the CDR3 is TGTGCCAGCAGCCCTAGGACAGGGGGTAACACTGAAGCTTTCTTT. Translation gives CASSPRTGGNTEAFF.